Shown below are 28 T cell receptor beta chains from a single sample sequenced in a study of blood T cells in healthy people across ages (dated by TCRdb to between 2014 and 2016). Library prep was done by 5' RACE. These reads were obtained on an Illumina HiSeq 2500. The second PCR ran for roughly 6 to 11 cycles and used a J-beta primer mix along with a sample-barcoded 5' primer. The public reads were run again by TCRdb, first through fastp at Q25 and then through MiXCR, and only productive beta chains were kept. Under each unique CDR3 protein, matching rows form one entry showing the most common genes and DNA. This sample lists about 1,400,000 distinct CDR3 sequences; roughly 45% were detected once. Of the sample, around 8% is held by the ten largest clones. Sequenced material: blood. These receptors were obtained from a woman in her late teens or twenties in good health.

The table lists this clonotype with a few counts. The chain joins TRBV5-1 to TRBJ1-2; the match to TRBD1 covers 7 bases. The CDR3 length is 14 residues. The V and J ends lost 5 bases and 3 bases, in that order; junction bases with no gene match: 7. From germline, CDR1 is SGHRS and CDR2 YFSETQ. Here the CDR3 DNA reads TGCGCCAGCAGTCGGGACAGAGTAGACTATGGCTACACCTTC. Translation gives CASSRDRVDYGYTF.

J is TRBJ1-5 and V is TRBV20-1; TRBD1 aligns across 7 bases. This CDR3 is 17 amino acids long. Trimming took 1 base from V and 2 from J; bases not matched to a gene: 11. Germline V CDR1 and CDR2: DFQATT, SNEGSKA (reference sequence). CDR3 DNA: TGCAGTGCTAGAGGACCCGACAGGGCGGCAGGCAATCAGCCCCAGCATTTT. Encoded protein: CSARGPDRAAGNQPQHF.

As for this clonotype: Sequence at one end of the junction differs from germline and may be a read error. V gene TRBV4-1 combines with J gene TRBJ2-7, with 9 bases aligning to TRBD2. CDR3 length equals 16 residues. Germline CDR1 reads MGHRA; CDR2 reads YSYEKL. DNA for the CDR3: TGCGCCAGCAGCCAGGTCTTAGCGGGAGTGTCCTGCGAGCAGTACTTC. It encodes CASSQVLAGVSCEQYF.

The chain combines TRBV5-1 with TRBJ2-6, with D possibly matching TRBD1 (7 bases). The V gene's germline CDR1 is SGHRS and CDR2 YFSETQ. V was trimmed by 0 bases and J by 0 bases, leaving 13 bases between them. The CDR3 runs 18 residues. CDR3 sequence: CASSLVAGGSSGANVLTF. The CDR3 bases are TGCGCCAGCAGCTTGGTCGCAGGGGGGTCCTCTGGGGCCAACGTCCTGACTTTC.

This clonotype was counted ten times or more. The rearrangement joins TRBV29-1 to TRBJ2-7; D is possibly TRBD1 or TRBD2 (6 bases each). Trimming shortened V by 6 bases and J by 4 bases, and 16 bases separated the two germline ends. This CDR3 has 13 residues. Germline-derived CDR1 and CDR2 are SQVTM and ANQGSEA. CDR3 amino acids: CSVRGGTTYEQYF. The CDR3 nucleotides read TGCAGCGTCCGAGGCGGGACAACGTACGAGCAGTACTTC.

The sample holds a few counts of this clonotype. The genes are TRBV29-1 and TRBJ1-2; D gene ambiguous. The V end was cut by 5 bases, the J end by 7 bases, with 8 bases between. The germline gives CDR1 SQVTM, CDR2 ANQGSEA. CDR3 length: 10 amino acids. DNA for the CDR3: TGCAGCGTTTCCACGGGTGGCTACACCTTC. This codes for CSVSTGGYTF.

The CDR3 reads CASSQDRPLPNEQFF. CDR3 nucleotide sequence: TGTGCCAGCAGCCAAGATCGCCCTCTCCCCAATGAGCAGTTCTTC. The chain couples TRBV4-2 to TRBJ2-1; D is uncertain. Germline CDR1 and CDR2: LGHNA and YNFKEQ. Trimming cost V 0 bases and J 6 bases, with 12 bases left between them. The CDR3 spans 15 residues.

The rearrangement joins TRBV6-5 to TRBJ2-3, with TRBD1 matching 9 bases. The J segment lost 2 bases and the V segment lost 3 bases, leaving 6 bases of the junction unmatched. This CDR3 contains 16 residues. Germline loops: CDR1 MNHEY, CDR2 SVGAGI. CDR3 DNA: TGTGCCAGCAGTTATTGGGGGACAGGGACCACAGATACGCAGTATTTT. It yields the protein CASSYWGTGTTDTQYF.

This sequence joins TRBV7-2 and TRBJ2-3; 7 bases are shared with TRBD2. From germline, CDR1 is SGHTA and CDR2 FQGNSA. This CDR3 contains 16 residues. V lost 5 bases to trimming and J lost 3 bases; unmatched junction nucleotides: 11. CDR3 protein: CASSTSLGGRTDTQYF. Written as DNA, the CDR3 is TGTGCCAGCAGCACCTCTCTGGGGGGGAGGACAGATACGCAGTATTTT.

This clonotype has just a few counts. The J gene is TRBJ1-2, the V gene TRBV29-1, with 7 bases matching TRBD1. With V trimmed by 7 bases and J by 3 bases, 14 bases remained unmatched. The CDR3 runs 15 residues. The germline V gene encodes CDR1 SQVTM and CDR2 ANQGSEA. DNA for the CDR3: TGCAGCGCCTTTGGAAAGGGGGCAGTCGACTATGGCTACACCTTC. Its protein is CSAFGKGAVDYGYTF.

In this sample, this clonotype turned up once. The chain is built from TRBV20-1 and TRBJ2-3; 16 bases map to TRBD2. Losses at the gene ends were 3 bases for V and 5 bases for J; bases not matched to a gene: 14. The CDR3 is 19 residues long. Per germline, CDR1 DFQATT and CDR2 SNEGSKA (reference sequence). CDR3 sequence: CSASGTSGRAATRGDTQYF. The CDR3 DNA follows: TGCAGTGCTAGTGGGACTAGCGGGAGGGCCGCGACCCGGGGAGATACGCAGTATTTT.

This clonotype was observed at least ten times. The rearrangement uses TRBV27 and TRBJ1-1; 8 bases fit TRBD1. The CDR3 has 13 amino acids. V lost 6 bases, J lost 6 bases, and 6 bases stayed unmatched. Looked up from germline, CDR1 is MNHEY and CDR2 is SMNVEV (reference sequence). CDR3 sequence reads: CASSPDRGAEAFF. The CDR3 coding sequence is TGTGCCAGCAGCCCCGACAGGGGCGCTGAAGCTTTCTTT.

At least ten counts were recorded for this clonotype. The chain employs TRBV9 and TRBJ2-6; tentatively, D is TRBD1 (6 bases). With 3 bases removed from V and 4 bases from J, the gap between germline ends came to 8 bases. The CDR3 runs to 14 residues. Germline V gene data show CDR1 as SGDLS and CDR2 as YYNGEE. The CDR3 DNA sequence: TGTGCCAGCAGCGCAGGGGCAGGGGCCAACGTCCTGACTTTC. Residues: CASSAGAGANVLTF.

The rearrangement links TRBV14 to TRBJ2-7; D is possibly TRBD1 or TRBD2 (5 bases each). Trimming cost V 4 bases and J 4 bases, with 23 bases left between them. The germline CDR1 and CDR2 sequences are SGHDN and FVKESK. This CDR3 region has 17 residues. The CDR3 loop is CASSLLSEGPSFYEQYF. The CDR3, as DNA: TGTGCCAGCAGCCTGTTGTCAGAGGGACCGTCATTTTACGAGCAGTACTTC.

This clonotype appeared a few times. This chain links TRBV10-1 with TRBJ2-3, with D perhaps TRBD2 (5 bases). The CDR3 is made up of 15 amino acids. The V gene lost 5 bases and the J gene lost 1 base, with 13 bases spanning the gap. CDR1 is WNHNN, CDR2 SYGVQD, per germline (reference sequence). The CDR3 DNA reads TGCGCCAGCAGTCGAACGGGATTCCGCACAGATACGCAGTATTTT. Translating gives CASSRTGFRTDTQYF.

The chain has TRBV28 and TRBJ2-7; D tentatively reads TRBD1 or TRBD2 (6 bases each). CDR3 length: 13 residues. V gave up 11 bases and J gave up 0 bases, with 14 bases separating them. Germline CDR1 is MDHEN and CDR2 is SYDVKM. The CDR3 reads CAAGRGPSYEQYF. CDR3 sequence (DNA): TGTGCCGCGGGTCGGGGGCCCTCCTACGAGCAGTACTTC.

This chain joins TRBV28 and TRBJ1-2; 7 bases are a match to TRBD1. Unmatched junction bases numbered 8, after V lost 2 bases and J lost 8 bases. CDR1 MDHEN and CDR2 SYDVKM come from the germline V gene. There are 14 residues in the CDR3. The CDR3 DNA follows: TGTGCCAGCAGTTTAGAGGCAGGGGGAAGAGGCTACACCTTC. The encoded protein is CASSLEAGGRGYTF.

This clonotype came up a few times. The chain joins TRBV5-1 to TRBJ2-1; D uncertain. The CDR3 length is 13 residues. CDR1 is SGHRS, CDR2 YFSETQ, per germline. The V end was cut by 2 bases, the J end by 7 bases, with 10 bases between. The CDR3 reads CASSFGLSNEQFF. Here the CDR3 DNA reads TGCGCCAGCAGCTTCGGGCTATCAAATGAGCAGTTCTTC.

This clonotype was recorded a few times. The rearrangement uses TRBV3-1 and TRBJ1-1; no reliable D call. The CDR3 is made up of 14 amino acids. Germline CDR1 LGHDT, CDR2 YNNKEL (reference sequence). V lost 1 base to trimming and J lost 3 bases, with 9 bases between them. The CDR3: CASSQGRRDTEAFF. CDR3 bases: TGTGCCAGCAGCCAAGGGCGGAGGGACACTGAAGCTTTCTTT.

This clonotype was recorded once. Mismatch with germline at one junction end may stem from a read error. The rearrangement links TRBV6-6 to TRBJ1-1; 7 bases line up with TRBD1. Germline V gene data show CDR1 as MNHNY and CDR2 as SVGAGI (reference sequence). The CDR3 runs 11 residues. DNA of the CDR3: TGTACCAGCAACGACAGGGTTAGGGCTTTCTTT. Encoded protein: CTSNDRVRAFF.

The chain combines TRBV7-8 with TRBJ1-4; TRBD1 might be the D (6 bases). The CDR3 runs to 15 residues. From germline, CDR1 is SGHVS and CDR2 FQNEAQ. V lost 5 bases and J lost 3, with 13 bases in between. The CDR3 coding sequence is TGTGCCAGCAGCGCCTACAGGGTGCCTAATGAAAAACTGTTTTTT. Its translation is CASSAYRVPNEKLFF.

The V gene is TRBV4-1, the J gene TRBJ2-1; a possible D gene is TRBD2 (6 bases). Per germline, CDR1 MGHRA and CDR2 YSYEKL. This CDR3 contains 16 residues. The ends were cut back, 3 bases at V and 2 bases at J, with 14 bases in the middle. The CDR3 loop is CASSHLGSDPYNEQFF. CDR3 bases: TGCGCCAGCAGCCACCTCGGGAGCGACCCCTACAATGAGCAGTTCTTC.

The rearrangement links TRBV28 to TRBJ2-4, with a tentative D call TRBD1 (6 bases). Gene TRBJ2-7 matches the end of the DNA better, so the J call may be wrong. The CDR3 loop spans 13 amino acids. Per germline, CDR1 MDHEN and CDR2 SYDVKM. The CDR3: CASSDRSPYEQYF. In DNA form, the CDR3 reads TGTGCCAGCAGTGACAGGTCCCCCTACGAGCAGTACTTC.

The chain links TRBV7-9 to TRBJ2-1; D tentatively reads TRBD1 or TRBD2 (5 bases each). The CDR3 is made up of 14 amino acids. The V end was cut by 6 bases, the J end by 4 bases, with 13 bases between. Germline loops: CDR1 SEHNR, CDR2 FQNEAQ (reference sequence). CDR3 sequence reads: CASRSGAQYNEQFF. Written as DNA, the CDR3 is TGTGCCAGCAGATCCGGGGCCCAGTACAATGAGCAGTTCTTC.

This clonotype has ten or more counts. This chain uses TRBV11-2 with TRBJ1-2; no reliable D call. Trimming shortened V by 2 bases and J by 2 bases, and 9 bases separated the two germline ends. The CDR3 runs 14 residues. Germline V lookup: CDR1 SGHAT, CDR2 FQNNGV. The CDR3 DNA follows: TGTGCCAGCAGCTTAAGGCGGACGAACTATGGCTACACCTTC. It translates to CASSLRRTNYGYTF.

In this sample, this clonotype turned up a few times. The gene calls are TRBV12-3 or TRBV12-4 and TRBJ2-7; D gene unclear. Trimming took 2 bases from V and 6 from J, leaving 8 bases between them. The CDR3 length is 12 residues. Written as DNA, the CDR3 is TGTGCCAGCAGTTTACGCGTGGGCGAGCAGTACTTC. This codes for CASSLRVGEQYF.

CDR3 sequence: CASKGHNEQFF. In nucleotides, the CDR3 is TGTGCCAGCAAGGGTCACAATGAGCAGTTCTTC. This rearrangement joins TRBV2 to TRBJ2-1; no firm D call. The CDR3 is 11 residues long. Germline lookup yields CDR1 SNHLY and CDR2 FYNNEI. Deletions cut 7 bases from V and 5 bases from J, with 6 bases between.

V is TRBV5-1 and J is TRBJ2-1, with 11 bases matching TRBD2. The junction had 9 bases not matched to a gene; V was cut back by 0 bases and J by 10 bases. Looked up from germline, CDR1 is SGHRS and CDR2 is YFSETQ. The CDR3 consists of 16 residues. CDR3 in DNA: TGCGCCAGCAGCTTGGTAGGCCTAGCGGGAGGAGGAGAGCAGTTCTTC. Its protein product is CASSLVGLAGGGEQFF.